One and the same sample provided the 21 T cell receptor beta chains below, sequenced in a study of cytotoxic CD8 clonotypes in ibrutinib-treated CLL. Measured with immunoSEQ multiplex PCR; TCRdb has only the in-frame clones, and not every one. In the table there are 45,000 to 60,000 clones, 56% of which are singletons. Sample: PBMCs, taken after 24 months of ibrutinib treatment. Source of these receptors: a human donor with chronic lymphocytic leukemia.

V usage is TRBV5-4 and J usage is TRBJ2-3, with D unclear. The CDR3 consists of 15 residues. V lost 4 bases to trimming and J lost 0 bases, with 12 bases between them. CDR1 and CDR2 from the germline V gene are SGHNT and YYREEE (reference sequence). Here the CDR3 reads CASSTLPLSTDTQYF. Written as DNA, the CDR3 is TGTGCCAGCAGCACATTACCACTAAGCACAGATACGCAGTATTTT.

The V gene is TRBV6-5, the J gene TRBJ2-7; D may match TRBD1 or TRBD2 (7 bases each). V gave up 6 bases and J gave up 6 bases, with 12 bases separating them. This CDR3 is built from 12 residues. CDR1 and CDR2 (germline): MNHEY, SVGAGI. The CDR3 sequence is CASRGGGPEQYV. The CDR3 bases are TGTGCCAGCAGGGGAGGGGGCCCCGAGCAGTACGTC.

The genes are TRBV28 and TRBJ2-7, with D tentatively TRBD2 (5 bases). CDR3 length equals 15 residues. The ends were cut back, 8 bases at V and 4 bases at J, with 21 bases in the middle. In germline, CDR1 is MDHEN, CDR2 SYDVKM. In DNA form, the CDR3 reads TGTGCCAGCCATCGGAGCGGCGACGGGTGGTACGAGCAGTACTTC. Translation: CASHRSGDGWYEQYF.

The chain combines TRBV15 with TRBJ1-1, with D possibly TRBD1 on 6 matching bases. Trimming removed 2 bases at V and 5 bases at J, with 12 bases between. The germline gives CDR1 LNHNV, CDR2 YYDKDF (reference sequence). The CDR3 consists of 14 residues. The CDR3 sequence is CATSRSQGTTEAFF. CDR3 DNA: TGTGCCACCAGCAGATCGCAGGGGACAACTGAAGCTTTCTTT.

This chain connects TRBV28 to TRBJ2-5; a weak D match, TRBD1 (5 bases). V lost 3 bases, J lost 5 bases, and 16 bases lay in between. Germline-derived CDR1 and CDR2 are MDHEN and SYDVKM. The CDR3 extends over 15 amino acids. DNA of the CDR3: TGTGCCAGCAGTTTGCACAGGCTTAGTAGGGAGACCCAGTACTTC. It yields the protein CASSLHRLSRETQYF.

The CDR3 loop reads CASSPKLAAAGYTF. CDR3 in DNA: TGTGCCAGCAGCCCCAAACTGGCAGCCGCCGGCTACACCTTC. This sequence joins TRBV9 and TRBJ1-2; D ambiguous. CDR3 length: 14 residues. CDR1 and CDR2 (germline): SGDLS, YYNGEE. V gave up 4 bases and J gave up 8 bases, with 18 bases separating them.

The chain couples TRBV15 to TRBJ1-2, with D possibly TRBD1 on 5 matching bases. The CDR3 loop spans 17 amino acids. Per the germline V gene, CDR1 is LNHNV and CDR2 is YYDKDF (reference sequence). Trimming cost V 0 bases and J 2 bases, with 16 bases left between them. The CDR3 sequence: CATSRDIAWGDNYGYTF. As DNA, the CDR3 is TGTGCCACCAGCAGAGATATAGCATGGGGGGACAACTATGGCTACACCTTC.

As to this clone: This sample includes further DNA sequences coding for the same CDR3. The gene calls are TRBV28 and TRBJ1-1; D unresolved. Germline values: CDR1 MDHEN, CDR2 SYDVKM. The CDR3 loop spans 12 amino acids. V lost 3 bases and J lost 5, with 7 bases in between. CDR3 DNA sequence: TGTGCCAGCAGTTTGCTCGGGACTGAAGCTTTCTTT. As protein: CASSLLGTEAFF.

This rearrangement joins TRBV7-7 to TRBJ2-5; D call uncertain. The germline V gene has CDR1 SSHAT and CDR2 FNYEAQ (reference sequence). Trimming left V 5 bases short and J 2 bases short, with 12 bases between. The CDR3 runs to 14 residues. The CDR3 sequence is CASSVDWVQETQYF. Here the CDR3 DNA reads TGTGCCAGCAGCGTCGACTGGGTTCAAGAGACCCAGTACTTC.

The chain employs TRBV2 and TRBJ2-5; D is unresolved. CDR3 length equals 13 residues. From germline, CDR1 is SNHLY and CDR2 FYNNEI. Deletions cut 6 bases from V and 3 bases from J, with 11 bases between. DNA for the CDR3: TGTGCCAGCAGCAATGACCACAAAGAGACCCAGTACTTC. Translation: CASSNDHKETQYF.

V gene TRBV5-8 combines with J gene TRBJ2-4, with no clear D. The CDR3 is 14 amino acids. V lost 2 bases to trimming and J lost 0 bases, with 6 bases between them. Looked up from germline, CDR1 is SGHTS and CDR2 is YDEGEE. For the CDR3, the DNA is TGTGCCAGCAGCTTCTATTTAGCCAAAAACATTCAGTACTTC. Protein: CASSFYLAKNIQYF.

This clone was detected ten times or more. CDR3 region: CASSLDNQPQHF. The CDR3 bases are TGTGCCAGCAGCTTAGACAATCAGCCCCAGCATTTT. This chain uses TRBV7-9 with TRBJ1-5, with unresolved D. V gave up 1 base and J gave up 3 bases, with 1 base separating them. CDR1 is SEHNR and CDR2 is FQNEAQ in the germline V gene (reference sequence). The length of the CDR3 is 12 residues.

This chain joins TRBV9 and TRBJ1-1; TRBD1 agrees at 8 bases. Germline CDR1 is SGDLS and CDR2 is YYNGEE. This CDR3 is 16 amino acids long. J gave up 10 bases and V 3 bases, and 17 bases lay outside the gene matches. CDR3 region: CASSATTGVLGGVAFF. For the CDR3, the DNA is TGTGCCAGCAGCGCAACGACAGGGGTCCTCGGTGGGGTAGCTTTCTTT.

This clone came up a few times. The chain couples TRBV5-4 to TRBJ2-5, with a possible D match to TRBD1 (5 bases). Germline V gene lookup returns CDR1 SGHNT and CDR2 YYREEE (reference sequence). CDR3 size: 16 residues. V was trimmed by 4 bases and J by 2 bases, leaving 18 bases between them. CDR3 loop: CASSIDPGQGQETQYF. CDR3 DNA sequence: TGTGCCAGCAGCATAGACCCGGGTCAGGGACAAGAGACCCAGTACTTC.

This clone was found a few times. The V and J genes are TRBV19 and TRBJ1-4; D unclear. Germline V gene lookup returns CDR1 LNHDA and CDR2 SQIVND (reference sequence). V was cut by 1 base and J by 2 bases, with 8 bases left in between. There are 15 residues in the CDR3. The CDR3 sequence is CASSIAARTNEKLFF. CDR3 DNA sequence: TGTGCCAGTAGTATAGCGGCCAGGACTAATGAAAAACTGTTTTTT. Combining the CDR3 with reference TRBV19 and TRBJ1-4 gives the whole variable domain DGGITQSPKYLFRKEGQNVTLSCEQNLNHDAMYWYRQDPGQGLRLIYYSQIVNDFQKGDIAEGYSVSREKKESFPLTVTSAQKNPTAFYLCASSIAARTNEKLFFGSGTQLSVL.

The table lists this clone with a few counts. The CDR3, as DNA: TGTGCCTGGAGTTCCCTCCGGGACTACGAGCAGTACTTC. Translation gives CAWSSLRDYEQYF. This sequence joins TRBV30 and TRBJ2-7; TRBD2 might be the D (5 bases). Per the germline V gene, CDR1 is GTSNPN and CDR2 is SVGIG (reference sequence). The CDR3 covers 13 residues. V was trimmed by 2 bases and J by 3 bases, leaving 11 bases between them.

The rearrangement links TRBV7-8 to TRBJ1-1; no firm D call. Germline CDR1 SGHVS, CDR2 FQNEAQ. CDR3 length: 13 amino acids. The V gene lost 1 base and the J gene lost 5 bases, with 8 bases spanning the gap. The CDR3 DNA reads TGTGCCAGCAGCTTAGTCGTTCAGACTGAAGCTTTCTTT. It translates to CASSLVVQTEAFF.

CDR3 in amino acids: CASSTTGGVNIQYF. DNA of the CDR3: TGTGCCAGCAGCACGACAGGGGGCGTAAACATTCAGTACTTC. This chain links TRBV6-6 with TRBJ2-4; 10 bases line up with TRBD1. CDR3 length: 14 residues. The ends lost 6 bases at V and 6 bases at J; junction bases unmatched: 5. Per germline, CDR1 MNHNY and CDR2 SVGAGI (reference sequence).

About this clone: This may be a read error: a much more frequent sequence differs by one nucleotide. The chain is built from TRBV10-3 and TRBJ2-3, with D tentatively TRBD1 (5 bases). Germline CDR1 and CDR2: ENHRY and SYGVKD. This CDR3 is 17 amino acids long. With 1 base removed from V and 3 bases from J, the gap between germline ends came to 17 bases. CDR3 sequence: CAISELNGAMITDTQYF. In nucleotides, the CDR3 is TGTGCCATCAGTGAGTTGAATGGGGCGATGATAACAGATACGCAGTATTTT.

The gene calls are TRBV18 and TRBJ2-1, with D tentatively TRBD2 (6 bases). Trimming removed 3 bases at V and 0 bases at J, with 12 bases between. CDR3 size: 16 residues. Germline V gives CDR1 KGHSH, CDR2 LQKENI. The CDR3 DNA is TGTGCCAGCTCACCTGAGTTGACTAGCTCCTACAATGAGCAGTTCTTC. This encodes CASSPELTSSYNEQFF. Full variable domain (remainder filled in from reference TRBV18 and TRBJ2-1): NAGVMQNPRHLVRRRGQEARLRCSPMKGHSHVYWYRQLPEEGLKFMVYLQKENIIDESGMPKERFSAEFPKEGPSILRIQQVVRGDSAAYFCASSPELTSSYNEQFFGPGTRLTVL.

This clone was detected only a few times. This chain uses TRBV28 with TRBJ1-5; D gene unclear. V shed 6 bases and J shed 6 bases, with 15 bases lying between them. Germline CDR1 is MDHEN and CDR2 is SYDVKM. The CDR3 has 14 residues. The CDR3 loop is CASSISRSGQPQHF. CDR3 DNA: TGTGCCAGCAGCATTTCTCGATCGGGTCAGCCCCAGCATTTT. The whole variable domain, filled in from reference TRBV28 and TRBJ1-5, reads DVKVTQSSRYLVKRTGEKVFLECVQDMDHENMFWYRQDPGLGLRLIYFSYDVKMKEKGDIPEGYSVSREKKERFSLILESASTNQTSMYLCASSISRSGQPQHFGDGTRLSIL.